Each of the 6 T cell receptor beta chains below was sequenced from the same sample in a study of T cell repertoires in cytomegalovirus infection. No antigen has been assigned to these receptors. MiXCR, run by TCRdb on the reads, gives a single entry per CDR3 protein. The table includes hundreds of thousands of distinct CDR3 sequences, 33% detected once. The sample here was cultured PBMCs, taken from culture after CMV antigen stimulation. These receptors came from a human donor in good health (CMV status not recorded). Some clones in this sample may be carry-over from other donors' samples.

The rearrangement links TRBV27 to TRBJ1-5; D remains ambiguous. CDR1 and CDR2 (germline): MNHEY, SMNVEV (reference sequence). V was shortened by 5 bases and J by 7 bases, with 15 bases between the two germline ends. CDR3 size: 14 residues. The CDR3 is CASSPGLSGQPQHF. Here the CDR3 DNA reads TGTGCCAGCAGTCCCGGACTCTCCGGGCAGCCCCAGCATTTT.

This clonotype was counted at least ten times. The genes are TRBV7-2 and TRBJ1-1; 11 bases match TRBD1. Trimming cost V 4 bases and J 1 base; bases outside gene matches: 11. This CDR3 comprises 18 residues. CDR1 is SGHTA and CDR2 is FQGNSA in the germline V gene. CDR3 DNA sequence: TGTGCCAGCAGCTATCCCGGCGGGACAGGGGGACAGAACACTGAAGCTTTCTTT. Residues: CASSYPGGTGGQNTEAFF.

This clonotype is a singleton in its sample. The rearrangement links TRBV3-1 to TRBJ2-3; D is perhaps TRBD2 (6 bases). This CDR3 comprises 14 residues. The germline V gene encodes CDR1 LGHDT and CDR2 YNNKEL (reference sequence). With 3 bases removed from V and 2 bases from J, the gap between germline ends came to 9 bases. The CDR3 spells CASSQRTTTDTQYF. Here the CDR3 DNA reads TGTGCCAGCAGCCAGAGGACTACCACAGATACGCAGTATTTT.

Remarks on this clonotype: Germline is not matched at one junction end, which may reflect a read error. The chain recombines TRBV2 with TRBJ1-2, with 8 positions matching TRBD1. The germline V gene encodes CDR1 SNHLY and CDR2 FYNNEI. This CDR3 has 14 amino acids. The CDR3 DNA follows: TGTGCCAGCAGTGGACAGGGGCAAGGCTATGGCTACGCCTTC. This encodes CASSGQGQGYGYAF.

V usage is TRBV27 and J usage is TRBJ2-7; 7 positions agree with TRBD1. V lost 2 bases and J lost 3; bases outside the gene matches: 7. Germline loops: CDR1 MNHEY, CDR2 SMNVEV (reference sequence). The CDR3 is 15 amino acids. CDR3 sequence: CASSLRGQTHYEQYF. The CDR3 DNA sequence: TGTGCCAGCAGTTTACGGGGACAGACCCACTACGAGCAGTACTTC.

In its sample, this clonotype was seen a few times. The rearrangement joins TRBV4-1 to TRBJ1-5; 11 nucleotides align to TRBD1. The V segment lost 3 bases and the J segment 4 bases; nucleotides outside the gene matches: 2. CDR3 length: 15 residues. Per the germline V gene, CDR1 is MGHRA and CDR2 is YSYEKL. The CDR3 here is CASSHGQGANQPQHF. CDR3 nucleotides: TGCGCCAGCAGCCACGGACAGGGGGCAAATCAGCCCCAGCATTTT.